The clone carrying this T cell receptor beta chain was observed a handful of times. Antigen: not known. This sample is part of a study of cytomegalovirus exposure and HLA in healthy donors. Overall study results and limits: A few CMV-associated chains were confirmed in vitro to be specific for CMV antigens. Later analysis associated a missense DCLRE1C variant with TCR beta V- and J-gene trimming. Presence/absence analyses rested on an assumption that sequencing depth was roughly uniform across donors.

PCR was performed using 60 Vbeta and 13 Jbeta primers. This table comes from immunoSEQ multiplex PCR, and its TCRdb copy is limited to in-frame clones, with some not included. The sample includes about 130,000 clones, more than 70% seen only once; the top ten take more than 3%. Sequencing was carried out using PBMCs. The origin of this receptor is a man aged 30 to 45 in good health and CMV-seronegative.

The CDR3 DNA reads as TGTGCCAGCAGTTTAGCCCCGTGGAGTGATAATTCACCCCTCCACTTT. Its protein is CASSLAPWSDNSPLHF. The V gene is TRBV27, the J gene TRBJ1-6; D is unclear. The V gene lost 2 bases and the J gene lost 5 bases, with 13 bases spanning the gap. The germline V gene has CDR1 MNHEY and CDR2 SMNVEV (reference sequence). The CDR3 loop spans 16 amino acids.